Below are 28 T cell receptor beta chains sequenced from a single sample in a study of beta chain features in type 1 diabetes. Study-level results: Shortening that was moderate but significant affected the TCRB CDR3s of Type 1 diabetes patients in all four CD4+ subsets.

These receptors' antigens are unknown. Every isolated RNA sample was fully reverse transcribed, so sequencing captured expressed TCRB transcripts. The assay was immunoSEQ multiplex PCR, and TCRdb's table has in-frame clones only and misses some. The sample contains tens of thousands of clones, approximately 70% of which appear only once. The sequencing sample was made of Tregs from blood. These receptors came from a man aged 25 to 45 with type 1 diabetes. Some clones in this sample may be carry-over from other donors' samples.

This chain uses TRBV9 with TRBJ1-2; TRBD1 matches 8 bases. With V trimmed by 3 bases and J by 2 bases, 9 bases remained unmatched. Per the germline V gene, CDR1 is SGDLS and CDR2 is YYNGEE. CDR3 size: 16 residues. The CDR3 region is CASSGETGDLNYGYTF. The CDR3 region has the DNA TGTGCCAGCAGCGGAGAGACAGGGGATCTAAACTATGGCTACACCTTC.

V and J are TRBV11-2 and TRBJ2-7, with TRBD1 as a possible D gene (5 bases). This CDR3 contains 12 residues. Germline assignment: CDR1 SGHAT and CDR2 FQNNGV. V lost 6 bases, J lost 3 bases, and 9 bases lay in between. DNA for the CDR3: TGTGCCAGCAGACCAGACAGCTACGAGCAGTACTTC. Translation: CASRPDSYEQYF.

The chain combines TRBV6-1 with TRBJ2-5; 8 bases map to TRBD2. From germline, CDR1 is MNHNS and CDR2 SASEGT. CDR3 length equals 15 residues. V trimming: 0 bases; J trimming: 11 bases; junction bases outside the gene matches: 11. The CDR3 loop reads CASSEASGGWREQYF. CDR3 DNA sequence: TGTGCCAGCAGTGAAGCAAGCGGGGGCTGGCGGGAGCAGTACTTC.

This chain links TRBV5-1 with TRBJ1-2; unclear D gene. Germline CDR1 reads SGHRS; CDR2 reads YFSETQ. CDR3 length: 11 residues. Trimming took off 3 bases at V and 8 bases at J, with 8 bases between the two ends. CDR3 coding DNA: TGCGCCAGCAGCTCCGATAGAGGCTACACCTTC. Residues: CASSSDRGYTF.

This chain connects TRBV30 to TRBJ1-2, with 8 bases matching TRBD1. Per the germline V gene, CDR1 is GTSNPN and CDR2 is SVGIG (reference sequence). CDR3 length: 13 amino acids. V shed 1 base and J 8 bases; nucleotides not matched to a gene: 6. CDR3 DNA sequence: TGTGCCTGGAGTGACCAGGGGGCGGGAGGCTACACCTTC. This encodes CAWSDQGAGGYTF.

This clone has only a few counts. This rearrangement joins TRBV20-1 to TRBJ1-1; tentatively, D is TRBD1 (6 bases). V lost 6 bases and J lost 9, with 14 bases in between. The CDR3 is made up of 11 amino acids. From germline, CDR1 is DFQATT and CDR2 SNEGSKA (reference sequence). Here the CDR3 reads CSAPWGGQAFF. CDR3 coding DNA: TGCAGTGCCCCTTGGGGGGGGCAAGCTTTCTTT.

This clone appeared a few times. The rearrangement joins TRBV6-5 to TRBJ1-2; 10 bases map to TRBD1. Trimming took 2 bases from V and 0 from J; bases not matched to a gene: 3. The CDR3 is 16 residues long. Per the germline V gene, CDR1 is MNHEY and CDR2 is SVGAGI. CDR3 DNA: TGTGCCAGCAGTTACGCGACAGGGGGCTCTAACTATGGCTACACCTTC. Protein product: CASSYATGGSNYGYTF.

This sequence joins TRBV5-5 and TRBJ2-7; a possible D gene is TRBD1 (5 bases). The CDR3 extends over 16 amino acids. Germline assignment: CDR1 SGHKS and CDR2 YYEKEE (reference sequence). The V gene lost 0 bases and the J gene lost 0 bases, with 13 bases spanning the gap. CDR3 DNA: TGTGCCAGCAGCTTGGGCGGCAGGGCCAGCTCCTACGAGCAGTACTTC. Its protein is CASSLGGRASSYEQYF.

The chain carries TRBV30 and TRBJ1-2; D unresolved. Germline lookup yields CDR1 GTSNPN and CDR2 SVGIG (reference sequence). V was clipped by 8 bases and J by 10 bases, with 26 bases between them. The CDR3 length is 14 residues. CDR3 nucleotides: TGTGCCCAAGCTTTACTGGGGAGACCATCTAACTACACCTTC. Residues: CAQALLGRPSNYTF.

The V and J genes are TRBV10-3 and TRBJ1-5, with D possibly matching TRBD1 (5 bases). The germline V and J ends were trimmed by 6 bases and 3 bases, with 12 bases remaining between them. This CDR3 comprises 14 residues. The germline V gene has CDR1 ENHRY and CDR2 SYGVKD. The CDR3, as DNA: TGTGCCATCAGCCAGGGTGCCTACAATCAGCCCCAGCATTTT. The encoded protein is CAISQGAYNQPQHF.

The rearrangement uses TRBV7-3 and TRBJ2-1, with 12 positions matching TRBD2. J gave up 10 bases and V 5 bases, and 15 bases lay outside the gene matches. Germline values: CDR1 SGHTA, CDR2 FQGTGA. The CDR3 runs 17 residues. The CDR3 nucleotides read TGTGCCAGCAGCCCCGGAGAGGGTCTAGCGGGGGGGCAGGAGCAGTTCTTC. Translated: CASSPGEGLAGGQEQFF.

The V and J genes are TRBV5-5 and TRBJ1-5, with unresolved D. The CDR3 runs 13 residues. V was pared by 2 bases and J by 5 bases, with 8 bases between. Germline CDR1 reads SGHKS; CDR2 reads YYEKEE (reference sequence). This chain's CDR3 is CASSFSGDQPQHF. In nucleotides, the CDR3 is TGTGCCAGCAGCTTCAGCGGGGATCAGCCCCAGCATTTT.

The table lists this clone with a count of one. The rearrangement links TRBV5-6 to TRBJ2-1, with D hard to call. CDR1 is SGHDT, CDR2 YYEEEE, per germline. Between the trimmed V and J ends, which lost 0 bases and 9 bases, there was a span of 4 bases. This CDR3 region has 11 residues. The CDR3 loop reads CASSLVREQFF. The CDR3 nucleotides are TGTGCCAGCAGCTTGGTGCGTGAGCAGTTCTTC.

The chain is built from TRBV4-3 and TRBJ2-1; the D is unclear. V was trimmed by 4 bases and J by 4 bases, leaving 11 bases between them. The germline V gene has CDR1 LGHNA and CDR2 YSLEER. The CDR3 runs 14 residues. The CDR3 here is CASSLDTRYNEQFF. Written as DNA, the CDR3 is TGCGCCAGCAGCCTTGATACTCGGTACAATGAGCAGTTCTTC.

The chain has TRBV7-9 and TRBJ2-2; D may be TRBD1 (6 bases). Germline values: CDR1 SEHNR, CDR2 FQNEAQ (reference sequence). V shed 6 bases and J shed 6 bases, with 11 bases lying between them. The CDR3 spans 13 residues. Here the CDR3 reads CASRPQGPGELFF. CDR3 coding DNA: TGTGCCAGCAGGCCCCAGGGGCCCGGGGAGCTGTTTTTT.

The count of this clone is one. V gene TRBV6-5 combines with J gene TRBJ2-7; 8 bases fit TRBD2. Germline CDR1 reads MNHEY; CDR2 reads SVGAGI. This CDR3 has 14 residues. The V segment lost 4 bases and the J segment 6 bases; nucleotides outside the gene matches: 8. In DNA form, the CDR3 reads TGTGCCAGCAGTTCCTTAGCGGGGAGGATCGAGCAGTACTTC. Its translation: CASSSLAGRIEQYF.

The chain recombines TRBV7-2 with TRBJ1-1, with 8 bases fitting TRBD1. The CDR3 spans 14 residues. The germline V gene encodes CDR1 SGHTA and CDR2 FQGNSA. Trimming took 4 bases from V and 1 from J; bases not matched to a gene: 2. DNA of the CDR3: TGTGCCAGCAGCTCGACAGGGGCGAACACTGAAGCTTTCTTT. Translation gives CASSSTGANTEAFF.

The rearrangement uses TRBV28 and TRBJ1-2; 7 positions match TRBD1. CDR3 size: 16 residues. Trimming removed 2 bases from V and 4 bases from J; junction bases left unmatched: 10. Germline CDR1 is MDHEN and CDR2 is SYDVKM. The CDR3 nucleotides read TGTGCCAGCAGTTTACCTCAGGGGGGTTTCGCCTATGGCTACACCTTC. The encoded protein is CASSLPQGGFAYGYTF.

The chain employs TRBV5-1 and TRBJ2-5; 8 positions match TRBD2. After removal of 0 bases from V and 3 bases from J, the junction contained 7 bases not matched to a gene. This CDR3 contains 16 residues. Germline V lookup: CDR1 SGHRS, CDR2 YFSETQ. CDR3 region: CASSLGLIGGEETQYF. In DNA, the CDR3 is TGCGCCAGCAGCTTGGGACTTATCGGGGGGGAAGAGACCCAGTACTTC.

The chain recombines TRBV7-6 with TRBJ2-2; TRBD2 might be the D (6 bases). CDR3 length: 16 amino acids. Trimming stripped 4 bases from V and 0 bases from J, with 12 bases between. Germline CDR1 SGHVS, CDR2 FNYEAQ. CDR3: CASSSLGGANTGELFF. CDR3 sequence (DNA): TGTGCCAGCAGCTCCCTTGGCGGGGCGAACACCGGGGAGCTGTTTTTT.

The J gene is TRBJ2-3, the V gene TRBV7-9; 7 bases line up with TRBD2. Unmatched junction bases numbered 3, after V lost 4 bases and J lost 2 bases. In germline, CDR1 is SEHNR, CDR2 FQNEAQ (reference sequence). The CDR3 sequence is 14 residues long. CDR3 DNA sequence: TGTGCCAGCAGCTCCGGGACTACCACAGATACGCAGTATTTT. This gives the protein CASSSGTTTDTQYF. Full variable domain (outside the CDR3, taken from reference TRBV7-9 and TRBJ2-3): DTGVSQNPRHKITKRGQNVTFRCDPISEHNRLYWYRQTLGQGPEFLTYFQNEAQLEKSRLLSDRFSAERPKGSFSTLEIQRTEQGDSAMYLCASSSGTTTDTQYFGPGTRLTVL.

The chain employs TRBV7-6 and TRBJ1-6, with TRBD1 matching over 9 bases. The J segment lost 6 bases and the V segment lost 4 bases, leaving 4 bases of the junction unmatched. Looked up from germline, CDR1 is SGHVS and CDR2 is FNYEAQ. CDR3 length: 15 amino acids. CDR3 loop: CASSSRDRANSPLHF. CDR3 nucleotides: TGTGCCAGCAGCTCCCGGGACAGGGCTAATTCACCCCTCCACTTT.

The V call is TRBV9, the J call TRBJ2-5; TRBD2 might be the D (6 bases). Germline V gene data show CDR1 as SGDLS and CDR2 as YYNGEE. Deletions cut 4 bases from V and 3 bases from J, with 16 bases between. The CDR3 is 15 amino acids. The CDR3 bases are TGTGCCAGCAGCCCCAACCGGGGGAGTGAAGAGACCCAGTACTTC. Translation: CASSPNRGSEETQYF.

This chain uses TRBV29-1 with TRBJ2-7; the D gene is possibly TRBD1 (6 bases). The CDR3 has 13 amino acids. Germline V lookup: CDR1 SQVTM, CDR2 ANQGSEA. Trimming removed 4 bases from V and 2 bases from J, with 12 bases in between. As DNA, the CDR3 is TGCAGCGTTGGGCAGGGGTTCGCCTACGAGCAGTACTTC. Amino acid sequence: CSVGQGFAYEQYF.

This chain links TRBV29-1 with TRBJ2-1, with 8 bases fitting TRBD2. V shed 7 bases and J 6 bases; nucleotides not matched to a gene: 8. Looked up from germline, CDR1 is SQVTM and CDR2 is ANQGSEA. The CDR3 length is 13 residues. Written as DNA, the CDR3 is TGCAGCGCCGGGACTAGTCTTGGCAATGAGCAGTTCTTC. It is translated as CSAGTSLGNEQFF.

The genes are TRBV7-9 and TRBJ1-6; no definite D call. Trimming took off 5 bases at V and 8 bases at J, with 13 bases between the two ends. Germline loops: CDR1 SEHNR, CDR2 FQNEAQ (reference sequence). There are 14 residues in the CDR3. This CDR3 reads CASSTTNGYSPLHF. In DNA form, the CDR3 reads TGTGCCAGCAGCACCACTAACGGTTATTCACCCCTCCACTTT.

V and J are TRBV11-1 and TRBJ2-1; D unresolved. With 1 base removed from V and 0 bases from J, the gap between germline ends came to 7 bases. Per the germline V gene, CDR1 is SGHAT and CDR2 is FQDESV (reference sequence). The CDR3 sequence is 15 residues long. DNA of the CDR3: TGTGCCAGCAGCTTAGGTCAGAACTCCTACAATGAGCAGTTCTTC. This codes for CASSLGQNSYNEQFF.

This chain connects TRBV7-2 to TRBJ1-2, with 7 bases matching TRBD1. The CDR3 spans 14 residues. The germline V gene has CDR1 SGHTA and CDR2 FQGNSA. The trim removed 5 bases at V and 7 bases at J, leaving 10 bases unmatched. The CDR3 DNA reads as TGTGCCAGCAGCCTCAGACAGACAGGGACTGGCTACACCTTC. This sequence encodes CASSLRQTGTGYTF.